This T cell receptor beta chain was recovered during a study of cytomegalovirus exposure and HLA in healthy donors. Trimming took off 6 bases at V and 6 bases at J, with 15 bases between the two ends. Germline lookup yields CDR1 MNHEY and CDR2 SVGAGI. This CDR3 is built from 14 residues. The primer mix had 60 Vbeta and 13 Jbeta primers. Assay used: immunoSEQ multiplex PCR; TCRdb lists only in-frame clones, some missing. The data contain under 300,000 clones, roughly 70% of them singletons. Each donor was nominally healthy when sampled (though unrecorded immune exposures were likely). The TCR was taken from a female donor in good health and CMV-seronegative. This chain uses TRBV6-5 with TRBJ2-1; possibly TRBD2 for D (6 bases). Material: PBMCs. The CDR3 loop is CASRGLATSNEQFF. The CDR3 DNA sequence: TGTGCCAGCAGGGGTCTAGCGACCTCCAATGAGCAGTTCTTC.